This TCR beta chain originates from a study of T cell repertoires in cytomegalovirus infection. Study overall: Both a matching HLA type and CMV infection were indicated by public TCR beta signatures.

TCRdb reprocessed the reads via MiXCR and lists one record per CDR3 protein. In the table there are roughly 600,000 distinct CDR3 sequences, roughly a quarter of which are singletons. The CDR3 contains 16 residues. CDR1 and CDR2 from the germline V gene are SGHDN and FVKESK. As for this clonotype: At one end the junction does not follow the germline gene, possibly because of a read error.

Material for sequencing was CD8+ T cells from PBMCs. This receptor was identified in a human donor in good health (CMV status not recorded). Some clones in this sample may be carry-over from other donors' samples. This chain connects TRBV14 to TRBJ1-1; no reliable D call. CDR3 sequence: CASSKYGRGRGTEAFF. CDR3 DNA sequence: TGTGCCAGCAGCAAATACGGGAGAGGGCGTGGAACTGAAGCTTTCTTC. Full variable domain (outside the CDR3, taken from reference TRBV14 and TRBJ1-1): EAGVTQFPSHSVIEKGQTVTLRCDPISGHDNLYWYRRVMGKEIKFLLHFVKESKQDESGMPNNRFLAERTGGTYSTLKVQPAELEDSGVYFCASSKYGRGRGTEAFFGQGTRLTVV.